This T cell receptor beta chain appears in the sequencing data of a study of cytomegalovirus exposure and HLA in healthy donors. Whole-study findings and limits: TCR beta V segments were, for the most part, productive about 90% or about 30% of the time in an earlier analysis.

In the PCR, 60 Vbeta and 13 Jbeta primers were used. Assay: immunoSEQ multiplex PCR; the TCRdb copy retains only in-frame clones and omits some. The sample includes around 64,000 clones, about 85% of them seen just once. Germline V lookup: CDR1 SGDLS, CDR2 YYNGEE. The CDR3 is 16 amino acids. V was trimmed by 3 bases and J by 5 bases, leaving 19 bases between them. Points on this clone: Its specificity is unknown.

The sample was PBMCs. This sequence was found in a female donor in good health and CMV-seronegative. The chain links TRBV9 to TRBJ2-3; a possible D gene is TRBD2 (7 bases). CDR3 nucleotide sequence: TGTGCCAGCAGCGGCCGTCATTCGGGGGGCAAAGATACGCAGTATTTT. It is translated as CASSGRHSGGKDTQYF.